The 2 T cell receptor beta chains presented below share a single source sample, sequenced in a study of blood T cell repertoires in COVID-19 (dated by TCRdb to about 2020). The library came from the immunoSEQ multiplex PCR assay. TCRdb mirrors the immuneACCESS table, restricted to in-frame sequences. Some clones are absent from its copies; in checked studies, under half trace to an unresolved V gene, and the reason for the others is unknown. This sample has some 160,000 clones in its table, and about 83% of those were observed once. In total, the top ten clones hold roughly 20% of the sample. Sequenced sample: peripheral blood. The receptors come from a woman between 65 and 79 years old who had recovered from COVID-19.

In regard to this clone: Other DNA sequences in this specimen translate into the identical CDR3. The rearrangement joins TRBV2 to TRBJ1-2, with a possible D match to TRBD1 (6 bases). This CDR3 spans 13 amino acids. CDR1 is SNHLY and CDR2 is FYNNEI in the germline V gene. Trimming took 8 bases from V and 0 from J, leaving 10 bases between them. The CDR3 bases are TGTGCCAGCTCAAGGGACACTAACTATGGCTACACCTTC. Translated, it gives CASSRDTNYGYTF.

The V and J genes are TRBV2 and TRBJ2-3, with 7 positions matching TRBD1. This CDR3 has 12 amino acids. Germline loops: CDR1 SNHLY, CDR2 FYNNEI. Losses at the gene ends were 8 bases for V and 6 bases for J; bases not matched to a gene: 5. This CDR3 reads CASLEGADTQYF. As DNA, the CDR3 is TGTGCCAGCTTAGAGGGGGCTGATACGCAGTATTTT.